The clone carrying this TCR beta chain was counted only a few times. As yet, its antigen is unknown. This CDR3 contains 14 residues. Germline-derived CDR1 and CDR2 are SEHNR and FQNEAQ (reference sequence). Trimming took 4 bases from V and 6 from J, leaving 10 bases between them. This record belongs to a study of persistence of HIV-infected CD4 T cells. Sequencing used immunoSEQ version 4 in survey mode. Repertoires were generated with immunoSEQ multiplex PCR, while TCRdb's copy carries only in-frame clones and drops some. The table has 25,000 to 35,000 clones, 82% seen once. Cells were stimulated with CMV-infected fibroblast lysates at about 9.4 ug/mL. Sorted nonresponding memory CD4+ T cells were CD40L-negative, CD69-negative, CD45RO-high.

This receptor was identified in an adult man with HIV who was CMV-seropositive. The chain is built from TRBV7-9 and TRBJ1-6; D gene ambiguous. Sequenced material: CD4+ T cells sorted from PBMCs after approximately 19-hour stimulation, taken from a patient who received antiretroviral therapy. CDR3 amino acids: CASSYGRSNSPLHF. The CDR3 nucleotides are TGTGCCAGCAGCTACGGACGATCTAATTCACCCCTCCACTTT.